Listed here is a single T cell receptor (beta chain). Authors' methods: Estimation of nucleated cell counts relied on the amplification of reference gene primers. Produced via immunoSEQ multiplex PCR; TCRdb's table is partial and in-frame only. V, J and clone size are those of that table, while D and trimming were read from the DNA. The table records tens of thousands of clones, 70% to 90% of them present only once. The data derive from a study of blood T cell repertoires in COVID-19. In the study overall: Sources were T cells, B-cell-depleted T cells, or PBMCs; the material itself was cDNA or gDNA.

The germline CDR1 and CDR2 sequences are SGHTA and FQGTGA. This CDR3 is 15 amino acids long. The V segment lost 5 bases and the J segment 4 bases; nucleotides outside the gene matches: 3. The genes are TRBV7-3 and TRBJ2-1; TRBD2 agrees at 12 bases. The clonotype comes from a human donor with acute or convalescent COVID-19. The donor label of this sample is uncertain. The sample consisted of peripheral blood. CDR3 loop: CASSLTSGGYNEQFF. The CDR3 coding sequence is TGTGCCAGCAGCCTCACTAGCGGGGGGTACAATGAGCAGTTCTTC.